These 8 T cell receptor beta chains share one sample of origin, sequenced in a study of blood T cell repertoires in COVID-19. Libraries were prepared by immunoSEQ multiplex PCR; TCRdb keeps only in-frame clonotypes and omits some of them. Here the sample spans 200,000 to 250,000 clones, 80% being singletons. The sequenced sample was peripheral blood. The receptors come from a woman aged 70-85 years with acute or convalescent COVID-19.

CDR3 DNA: TGTGCCAGTAGTATTCGGGGACAGGGGGGAGACATTCAGTACTTC. It specifies CASSIRGQGGDIQYF. The gene calls are TRBV19 and TRBJ2-4; 11 bases are a match to TRBD1. Germline V gene lookup returns CDR1 LNHDA and CDR2 SQIVND (reference sequence). The CDR3 length is 15 residues. V shed 3 bases and J 8 bases; nucleotides not matched to a gene: 6.

V gene TRBV19 combines with J gene TRBJ2-3; 7 nucleotides match TRBD2. Germline V gene sequence: CDR1 LNHDA, CDR2 SQIVND (reference sequence). The V and J ends lost 6 bases and 5 bases, in that order; junction bases with no gene match: 8. The CDR3 is 14 amino acids. CDR3 nucleotides: TGTGCCAGTAGACGGGGGGTCCCTGAAGATACGCAGTATTTT. Encoded protein: CASRRGVPEDTQYF.

This chain uses TRBV3-1 (or the pseudogene TRBV3-2) with TRBJ2-3; 8 bases align to TRBD2. Trimming removed 8 bases from V and 6 bases from J; junction bases left unmatched: 7. The length of the CDR3 is 13 residues. CDR1 and CDR2 from the germline V gene are LGHDT and YNNKEL (reference sequence). Here the CDR3 reads CASGTSLADTQYF. Written as DNA, the CDR3 is TGTGCCAGCGGGACTAGTTTAGCGGATACGCAGTATTTT.

The chain couples TRBV24-1 to TRBJ2-2; weak D call: TRBD2 (7 bases). V was cut by 0 bases and J by 5 bases, with 12 bases left in between. CDR3 size: 16 residues. The germline CDR1 and CDR2 sequences are KGHDR and SFDVKD. CDR3: CATSDLGRGKTGELFF. The DNA for the CDR3 is TGTGCCACCAGTGATTTGGGGAGGGGGAAGACCGGGGAGCTGTTTTTT.

J is TRBJ2-7 and V is TRBV7-8; no reliable D call. Germline lookup yields CDR1 SGHVS and CDR2 FQNEAQ. Trimming pared 3 bases from V and 5 bases from J, leaving 11 bases between. This CDR3 contains 13 residues. CDR3 amino acids: CASSLAGLDEQYF. The CDR3 DNA sequence: TGTGCCAGCAGCTTGGCAGGTTTAGACGAGCAGTACTTC.

The V and J genes are TRBV2 and TRBJ2-1; the match to TRBD1 covers 9 bases. This CDR3 contains 14 residues. Trimming at V came to 8 bases and at J to 3 bases, leaving 5 bases not matched to a gene. The germline gives CDR1 SNHLY, CDR2 FYNNEI. The CDR3 spells CASLRDRDYNEQFF. In DNA form, the CDR3 reads TGTGCCAGCCTCCGGGACAGGGACTACAATGAGCAGTTCTTC.

The chain has TRBV24-1 and TRBJ2-7; 8 nucleotides agree with TRBD1. V lost 3 bases to trimming and J lost 6 bases; unmatched junction nucleotides: 6. The V gene's germline CDR1 is KGHDR and CDR2 SFDVKD. The CDR3 sequence is 14 residues long. The CDR3 spells CATSDTGDRGEQYF. The CDR3 region has the DNA TGTGCCACCAGTGATACCGGAGACAGGGGCGAGCAGTACTTC.

This chain joins TRBV5-4 and TRBJ2-3; the match to TRBD2 covers 7 bases. The CDR3 sequence is 14 residues long. The germline CDR1 and CDR2 sequences are SGHNT and YYREEE (reference sequence). V shed 1 base and J 6 bases; nucleotides not matched to a gene: 5. The chain's CDR3 is CASSLSRGGDTQYF. The CDR3 DNA reads TGTGCCAGCAGCTTGAGTCGCGGGGGTGATACGCAGTATTTT.